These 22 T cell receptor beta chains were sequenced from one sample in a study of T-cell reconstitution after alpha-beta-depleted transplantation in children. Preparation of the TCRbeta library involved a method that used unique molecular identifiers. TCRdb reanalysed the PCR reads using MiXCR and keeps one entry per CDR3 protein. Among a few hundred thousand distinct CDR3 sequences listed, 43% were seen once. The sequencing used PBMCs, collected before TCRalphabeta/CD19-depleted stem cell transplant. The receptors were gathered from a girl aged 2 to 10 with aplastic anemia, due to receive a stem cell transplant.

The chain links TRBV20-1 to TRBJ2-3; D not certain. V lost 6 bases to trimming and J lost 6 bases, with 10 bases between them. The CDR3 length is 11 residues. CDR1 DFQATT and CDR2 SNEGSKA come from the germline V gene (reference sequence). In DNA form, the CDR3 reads TGCAGTGCCTCCTTTTCGGATACGCAGTATTTT. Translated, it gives CSASFSDTQYF.

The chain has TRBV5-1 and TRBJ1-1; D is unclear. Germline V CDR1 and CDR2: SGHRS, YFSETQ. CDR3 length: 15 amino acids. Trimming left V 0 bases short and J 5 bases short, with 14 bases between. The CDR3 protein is CASSLAGGFGTEAFF. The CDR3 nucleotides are TGCGCCAGCAGCTTGGCGGGCGGGTTTGGGACTGAAGCTTTCTTT.

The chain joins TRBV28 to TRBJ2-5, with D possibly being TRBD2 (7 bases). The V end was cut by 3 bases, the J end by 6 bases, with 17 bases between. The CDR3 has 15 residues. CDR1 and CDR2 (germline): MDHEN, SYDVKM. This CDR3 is CASSFRQGRAKTQYF. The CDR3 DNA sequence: TGTGCCAGCAGTTTCCGGCAGGGGAGGGCCAAGACCCAGTACTTC.

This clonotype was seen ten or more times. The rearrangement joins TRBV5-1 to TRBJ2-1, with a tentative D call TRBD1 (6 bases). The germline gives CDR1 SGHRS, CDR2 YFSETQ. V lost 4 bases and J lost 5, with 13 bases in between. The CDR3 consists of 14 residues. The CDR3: CASSPGTLNNEQFF. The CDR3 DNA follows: TGCGCCAGCAGCCCCGGGACACTAAACAATGAGCAGTTCTTC.

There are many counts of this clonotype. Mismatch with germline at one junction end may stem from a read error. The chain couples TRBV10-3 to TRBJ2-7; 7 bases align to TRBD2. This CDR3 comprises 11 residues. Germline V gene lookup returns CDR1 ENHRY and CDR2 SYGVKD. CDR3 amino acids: CAISEKVGLDF. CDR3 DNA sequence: TGTGCCATCAGTGAGAAGGTCGGACTAGACTTC.

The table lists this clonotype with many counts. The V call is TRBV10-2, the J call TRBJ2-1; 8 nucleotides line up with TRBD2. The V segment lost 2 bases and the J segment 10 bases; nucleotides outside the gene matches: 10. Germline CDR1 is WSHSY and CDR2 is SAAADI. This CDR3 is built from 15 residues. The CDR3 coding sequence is TGCGCCAGCAGTGAGCCCAGGACTAGCTTGAAGGAGCAGTTCTTC. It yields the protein CASSEPRTSLKEQFF.

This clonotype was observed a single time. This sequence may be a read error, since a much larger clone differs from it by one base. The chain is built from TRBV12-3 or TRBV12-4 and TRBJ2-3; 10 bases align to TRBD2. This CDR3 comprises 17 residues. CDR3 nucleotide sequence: TGTACCAGCAGCTCGACTCTAGCGGGAGCGGGCGGCAATACGCAGTATTTT. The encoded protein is CTSSSTLAGAGGNTQYF.

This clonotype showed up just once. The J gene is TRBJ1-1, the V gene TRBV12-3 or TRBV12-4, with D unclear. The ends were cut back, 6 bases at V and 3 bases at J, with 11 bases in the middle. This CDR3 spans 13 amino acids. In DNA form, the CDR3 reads TGTGCCAGCAGGGTCACCGGGGACACTGAAGCTTTCTTT. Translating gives CASRVTGDTEAFF.

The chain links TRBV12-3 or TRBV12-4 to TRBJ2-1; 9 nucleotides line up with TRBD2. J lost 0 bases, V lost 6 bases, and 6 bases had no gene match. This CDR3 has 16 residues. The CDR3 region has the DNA TGTGCCAGCAGGACTAGCGGACCTAGCTCCTACAATGAGCAGTTCTTC. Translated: CASRTSGPSSYNEQFF.

The CDR3 protein is CASSLGVGGNQPQHF. CDR3 bases: TGCGCCAGCAGCTTGGGGGTGGGGGGCAATCAGCCCCAGCATTTT. The gene calls are TRBV5-1 and TRBJ1-5; possibly TRBD1 for D (5 bases). Germline-derived CDR1 and CDR2 are SGHRS and YFSETQ. The ends were cut back, 0 bases at V and 2 bases at J, with 9 bases in the middle. This CDR3 has 15 amino acids.

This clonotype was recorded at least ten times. The CDR3 spells CASSSRDLRDIQYF. CDR3 sequence (DNA): TGTGCCAGCAGTTCCAGAGACTTAAGAGACATTCAGTACTTC. The genes are TRBV6-2 or TRBV6-3 and TRBJ2-4; unclear D gene. The germline V gene encodes CDR1 MNHEY and CDR2 SVGEGT. There are 14 residues in the CDR3. Trimming removed 4 bases at V and 8 bases at J, with 15 bases between.

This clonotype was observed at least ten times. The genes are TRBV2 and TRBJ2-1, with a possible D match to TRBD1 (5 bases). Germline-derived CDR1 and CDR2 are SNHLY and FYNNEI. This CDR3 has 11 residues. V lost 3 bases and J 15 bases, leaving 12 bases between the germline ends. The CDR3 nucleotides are TGTGCCAGCAGTGACCTTAGCCAGGGGTTCTTC. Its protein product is CASSDLSQGFF.

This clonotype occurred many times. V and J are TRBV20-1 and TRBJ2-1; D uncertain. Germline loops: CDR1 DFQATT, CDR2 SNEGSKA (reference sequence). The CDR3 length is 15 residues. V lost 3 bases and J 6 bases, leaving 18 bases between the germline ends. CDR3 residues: CSASTESRIFNEQFF. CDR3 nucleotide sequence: TGCAGTGCTAGCACCGAGTCGCGAATCTTCAATGAGCAGTTCTTC.

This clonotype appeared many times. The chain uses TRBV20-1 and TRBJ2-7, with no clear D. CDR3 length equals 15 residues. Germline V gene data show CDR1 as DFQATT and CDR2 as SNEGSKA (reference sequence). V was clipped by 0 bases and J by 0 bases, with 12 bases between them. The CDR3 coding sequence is TGCAGTGCTAGAGATAGTCATCCAGCCTCCTACGAGCAGTACTTC. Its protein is CSARDSHPASYEQYF.

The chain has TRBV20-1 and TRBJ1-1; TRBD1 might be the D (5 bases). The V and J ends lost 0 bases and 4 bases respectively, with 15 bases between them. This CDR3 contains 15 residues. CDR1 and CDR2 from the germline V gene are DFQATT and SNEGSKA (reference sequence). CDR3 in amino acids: CSARDHRGAATEAFF. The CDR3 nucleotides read TGCAGTGCTAGAGATCACCGGGGCGCTGCCACTGAAGCTTTCTTT.

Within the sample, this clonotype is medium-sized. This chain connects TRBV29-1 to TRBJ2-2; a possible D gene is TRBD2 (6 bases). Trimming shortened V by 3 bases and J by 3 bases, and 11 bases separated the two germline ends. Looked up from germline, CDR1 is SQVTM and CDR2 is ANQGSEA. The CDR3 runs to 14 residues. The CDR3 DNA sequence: TGCAGCGTTGACTTCGGAGGGGACACCGGGGAGCTGTTTTTT. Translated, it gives CSVDFGGDTGELFF.

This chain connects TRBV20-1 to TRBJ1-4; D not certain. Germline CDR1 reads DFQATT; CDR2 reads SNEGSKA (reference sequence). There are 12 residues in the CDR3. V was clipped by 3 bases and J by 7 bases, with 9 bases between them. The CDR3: CSASPEREKLFF. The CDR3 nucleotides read TGCAGTGCTAGTCCCGAGCGTGAAAAACTGTTTTTT.

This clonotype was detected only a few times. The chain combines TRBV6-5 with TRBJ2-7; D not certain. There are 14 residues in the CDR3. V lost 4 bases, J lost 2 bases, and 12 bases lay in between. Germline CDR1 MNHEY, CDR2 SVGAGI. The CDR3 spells CASSWAPSPYEQYF. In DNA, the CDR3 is TGTGCCAGCAGTTGGGCCCCGTCTCCCTACGAGCAGTACTTC.

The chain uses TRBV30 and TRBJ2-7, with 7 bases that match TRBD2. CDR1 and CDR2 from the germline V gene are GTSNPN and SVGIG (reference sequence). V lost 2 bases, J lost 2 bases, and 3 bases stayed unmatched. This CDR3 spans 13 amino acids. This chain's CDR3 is CAWSSGRAYEQYF. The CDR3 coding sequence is TGTGCCTGGAGTTCAGGGAGGGCCTACGAGCAGTACTTC. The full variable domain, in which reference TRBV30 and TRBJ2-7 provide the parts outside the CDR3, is SQTIHQWPATLVQPVGSPLSLECTVEGTSNPNLYWYRQAAGRGLQLLFYSVGIGQISSEVPQNLSASRPQDRQFILSSKKLLLSDSGFYLCAWSSGRAYEQYFGPGTRLTVT.

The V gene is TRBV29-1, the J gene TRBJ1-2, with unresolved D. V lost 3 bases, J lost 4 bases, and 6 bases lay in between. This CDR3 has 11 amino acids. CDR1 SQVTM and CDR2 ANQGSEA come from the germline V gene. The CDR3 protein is CSVDQAYGYTF. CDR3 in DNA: TGCAGCGTTGACCAGGCCTATGGCTACACCTTC.

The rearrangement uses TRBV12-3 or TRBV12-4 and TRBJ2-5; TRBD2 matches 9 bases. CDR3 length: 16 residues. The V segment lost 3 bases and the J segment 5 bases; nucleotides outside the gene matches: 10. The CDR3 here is CASSLKSGSGRETQYF. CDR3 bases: TGTGCCAGCAGTTTGAAAAGCGGGAGCGGGAGGGAGACCCAGTACTTC.

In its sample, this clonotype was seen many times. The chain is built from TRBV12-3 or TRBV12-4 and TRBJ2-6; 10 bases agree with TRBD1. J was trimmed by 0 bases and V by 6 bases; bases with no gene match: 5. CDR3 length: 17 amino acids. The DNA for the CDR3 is TGTGCCAGCAGCCGGACAGGGGGGGACTCTGGGGCCAACGTCCTGACTTTC. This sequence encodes CASSRTGGDSGANVLTF.